This is a list of T cell receptor beta chains from one sample in a study of blood T cell repertoires in COVID-19. Method: immunoSEQ multiplex PCR; TCRdb's copy keeps in-frame clones and lacks some. Of over 200,000 clones listed, 70% to 90% are singletons. The sequencing input was PBMCs or T cells enriched from blood (not recorded which). The origin of the receptors is a woman aged 50 to 65 who had recovered from COVID-19. Both conserved end residues are part of each CDR3. The order of the fields is D gene, clone size, V gene, J gene, CDR3 DNA, CDR3 protein. D genes are given only for firm matches. Clone size is not always given. Where it is, it says once, few, many or a class for expanded clones.

>NA|once|TRBV28|TRBJ1-3
TGTGCCAGCAGTTCACTCAGGGTTGGCGGAAACACCATATATTTT
CASSSLRVGGNTIYF
>TRBD2|NA|TRBV27|TRBJ2-7
TGTGCCAGCAGCCTCTCCGGGACTAGCGGCTACGAGCAGTACTTC
CASSLSGTSGYEQYF
>TRBD2|NA|TRBV3-1/TRBV3-2|TRBJ2-3
TGTGCCAGCAGCCAAGGGACTAGGCAGGATACGCAGTATTTT
CASSQGTRQDTQYF
>TRBD1|few|TRBV11-2|TRBJ2-7
TGTGCCAGCAGACCCGGGACAGCTAGCGAGCAGTACTTC
CASRPGTASEQYF
>TRBD1|NA|TRBV11-2|TRBJ1-6
TGTGCCAACCCGGGACAGATCCCCTATAATTCACCCCTCCACTTT
CANPGQIPYNSPLHF
>TRBD1|NA|TRBV28|TRBJ1-5
TGTGCCAGCAGTTTGGGACAGAAATACGATCAGCCCCAGCATTTT
CASSLGQKYDQPQHF
>TRBD1|NA|TRBV28|TRBJ1-5
TGTGCCAGCAGAAGACAAGGGGGCTTTCAGCCCCAGCATTTT
CASRRQGGFQPQHF
>NA|NA|TRBV7-9|TRBJ1-6
TGTGCCAGCAGCCGTTCGTCACCCCTCCACTTT
CASSRSSPLHF
>TRBD2|NA|TRBV5-1|TRBJ2-1
TGCGCCAGCAGCTTGGGACTAGCGGGACCGTCCTACAATGAGCAGTTCTTC
CASSLGLAGPSYNEQFF
>NA|few|TRBV2|TRBJ1-1
TGTGCCAGCATAATACAGATGAACACTGAAGCTTTCTTT
CASIIQMNTEAFF
>TRBD2|NA|TRBV4-1|TRBJ2-1
TGCGCCAGCACCTCCCGACTAGCGCCCAATGAGCAGTTCTTC
CASTSRLAPNEQFF
>NA|NA|TRBV9|TRBJ1-5
TGTGCCAGCAGCGCCCACAGGACCGACAATCAGCCCCAGCATTTT
CASSAHRTDNQPQHF
>NA|NA|TRBV11-2|TRBJ2-7
TGTGCCAGCAGCCCCTCCAACCGGGGGACCTACGAGCAGTACTTC
CASSPSNRGTYEQYF
>NA|once|TRBV5-1|TRBJ1-4
TGCGCCAGCAGCTTGTCAGGGGTTAATGAAAAACTGTTTTTT
CASSLSGVNEKLFF
>NA|NA|TRBV5-1|TRBJ2-2
TGCGCCAGCAGCGAGAGGGGGACCGGGGAGCTGTTTTTT
CASSERGTGELFF
>TRBD1|NA|TRBV3-1/TRBV3-2|TRBJ1-1
TGTGCCAGCAGCCCCCCACGGACAGGGGCGTTTGAAGCTTTCTTT
CASSPPRTGAFEAFF
>TRBD2|NA|TRBV3-1/TRBV3-2|TRBJ2-1
TGTGCCAGCAGCCGCCTAGCGGGAGGGGACAATGAGCAGTTCTTC
CASSRLAGGDNEQFF
>TRBD2|NA|TRBV7-6|TRBJ2-1
TGTGCCAGCAGCTCCACACTAGCGGGAGGCTACAATGAGCAGTTCTTC
CASSSTLAGGYNEQFF
>TRBD1|NA|TRBV7-2|TRBJ2-7
TGTGCCAGCAGCGGCAGGACAGGGGGCTACGAGCAGTACTTC
CASSGRTGGYEQYF
>TRBD1|NA|TRBV11-2|TRBJ1-2
TGTGCCAGCAGCTTTGACAGGGGGCAGTCGGGCTACACCTTC
CASSFDRGQSGYTF
>NA|NA|TRBV3-1/TRBV3-2|TRBJ2-7
TGTGCCAGCAGCCAAGCCCCCACGGGAGTCGGCTCCTACGAGCAGTACTTC
CASSQAPTGVGSYEQYF
>TRBD1|NA|TRBV19|TRBJ1-5
TGTGCCCGGCGACAGGGTACGGAGGACGGCAATCAGCCCCAGCATTTT
CARRQGTEDGNQPQHF
>NA|NA|TRBV7-6|TRBJ1-3
TGTGCCAGCAGCTTAGGGAGAAACTCTGGAAACACCATATATTTT
CASSLGRNSGNTIYF
>NA|NA|TRBV7-8|TRBJ1-3
TGTGCCAGCAGCCCAGACAGAGTATCGTCTGGAAACACCATATATTTT
CASSPDRVSSGNTIYF
>NA|NA|TRBV20-1|TRBJ1-5
TGCAGTGCTAGTTGGGGCTCCCGAACGGGCAATCAGCCCCAGCATTTT
CSASWGSRTGNQPQHF
>NA|NA|TRBV2|TRBJ1-6
TGTGCCAGCAGTGTTTGGAGGGTGAATTCACCCCTCCACTTT
CASSVWRVNSPLHF
>TRBD2|NA|TRBV28|TRBJ2-7
TGTGCCAGCAACCCGGGGGGGGACTACGAGCAGTACTTC
CASNPGGDYEQYF
>TRBD1|once|TRBV11-2|TRBJ2-2
TGTGCCAGCAGCCCCATAGACAGGGGGCGCCCCGGGGAGCTGTTTTTT
CASSPIDRGRPGELFF
>TRBD2|NA|TRBV2|TRBJ2-7
TGTGCCAGCAGTTCCGCGACCGGGACTAGCGTTTACGAGCAGTACTTC
CASSSATGTSVYEQYF
>NA|NA|TRBV27|TRBJ1-1
TGTGCCAGCAGTTTATCGTGGGGCACGGACACTGAAGCTTTCTTT
CASSLSWGTDTEAFF
>TRBD1|NA|TRBV18|TRBJ1-1
TGTGCCAGCTCACCTTCTGTCGGACAGGGGAGAGACACTGAAGCTTTCTTT
CASSPSVGQGRDTEAFF
>TRBD2|NA|TRBV9|TRBJ2-2
TGTGCCAGCAGCGCCCTAGCGGTGAACACCGGGGAGCTGTTTTTT
CASSALAVNTGELFF
>NA|NA|TRBV28|TRBJ2-1
TGTGCCAGCAGTCCTAGCGGGACAGGCTACAATGAGCAGTTCTTC
CASSPSGTGYNEQFF
>NA|few|TRBV10-3|TRBJ1-6
TGTGCCATCAGTGAGCGGTCAGCGGATAATTCACCCCTCCACTTT
CAISERSADNSPLHF
>TRBD1|NA|TRBV11-2|TRBJ2-3
TGTGCCAGCAGCTTAGTGGGGGACAGGGGAACAGATACGCAGTATTTT
CASSLVGDRGTDTQYF
>TRBD2|NA|TRBV7-2|TRBJ2-1
TGTGCCAGCAGCCCATGGGCCTCTAGCGGGAGGGCCGTTATCCAGTTCTTC
CASSPWASSGRAVIQFF
>NA|once|TRBV28|TRBJ2-3
TGTGCCAGCAGTTTATGGAGGGAAACAGATACGCAGTATTTT
CASSLWRETDTQYF
>NA|NA|TRBV7-7|TRBJ2-2
TGTGCTAGCAGCCCGGGCAGGGCGAACACCGGGGAGCTGTTTTTT
CASSPGRANTGELFF
>NA|NA|TRBV7-9|TRBJ1-6
TGTGCCAGCAGCACCCCAGTTTCACCCCTCCACTTT
CASSTPVSPLHF
>NA|NA|TRBV28|TRBJ2-1
TGTGCCAGCAGTTCCGCCGGGAGTACTGGGACTCCCCGGCGGTTCTTC
CASSSAGSTGTPRRFF
>NA|few|TRBV4-1|TRBJ1-1
TGCGCCAGCAGCCGTCCGGGAACAAGGGAAGCTTTCTTT
CASSRPGTREAFF
>NA|NA|TRBV11-1|TRBJ1-1
TGTGCCAGCAGCCCCAGCCCGGGGGCTGAAGCTTTCTTT
CASSPSPGAEAFF
>TRBD1|NA|TRBV10-3|TRBJ2-1
TGTGCCATCAGTGCGGGACAGGGAGGGAATGAGCAGTTCTTC
CAISAGQGGNEQFF